This T cell receptor beta chain was recorded in a study of blood T cell repertoires in COVID-19. For the study at large: The origin of the acute and convalescent COVID-19 samples was the United States, Italy and Spain. The cDNA or gDNA used as material had been derived from T cells, B-cell-depleted T cells, or PBMCs.

The CDR3 has 14 amino acids. Trimming pared 7 bases from V and 2 bases from J, leaving 11 bases between. Germline V CDR1 and CDR2: MNHEY, SVGAGI. Original data processing: Amplification from reference gene primers served as the basis for estimated nucleated cell counts. Some clones are missing from TCRdb's copy, which holds only in-frame ones; the method was immunoSEQ multiplex PCR. That table furnishes V, J and clone size, whereas the DNA furnished D and trimming. The sample contains 200,000 to 250,000 clones, about four fifths of which appear only once. This receptor was obtained from a woman between 18 and 29 years old with acute or convalescent COVID-19. The rearrangement uses TRBV6-5 and TRBJ1-4; tentatively, D is TRBD1 (5 bases). The material sequenced was peripheral blood. The CDR3 sequence is CASNQRGTNEKLFF. The DNA of the CDR3 is TGTGCCAGCAATCAGCGGGGGACTAATGAAAAACTGTTTTTT.